This T cell receptor (beta chain) was sequenced in a study of blood T cell repertoires in COVID-19 (dated by TCRdb to the early 2020s). About the full investigation: Samples from collaborators originated in the United States, Italy and Spain and spanned both the acute and convalescent phases of COVID-19. The repertoires were released in a freely available public database intended as a resource for research on the immune response to SARS-CoV-2. The dataset comprised deeply sampled blood TCRbeta repertoires from subjects exposed to, actively infected with, or recovered from COVID-19. Where available, HLA class I and class II types were taken from metadata supplied by the sample provider and were not determined by assay-based typing. The prospective study material was composed of cDNA or gDNA derived from T cells, B-cell-depleted T cells, or PBMCs. The samples were drawn from the first 160 participants of the ongoing ImmuneRACE study and from 950 to 1,500 subjects provided by 6 global collaborators. Sample metadata almost always included a de-identified subject ID, COVID-19 status, age in years and sex. The investigation overall reported the following: The amount of clinical and demographic metadata varied by source and participant and was provided uncurated.

TCRbeta CDR3 regions were amplified from genomic DNA using the immunoSEQ Assay, a bias-controlled multiplex PCR. The study's own analysis went as follows. Within the assay, amplification of reference gene primers was used to estimate how many nucleated cells each sample contained. To quantify the absolute abundance of each unique TCRbeta CDR3 rearrangement, sequence reads were collapsed and filtered. For each sample, productive Simpson clonality was calculated as the square root of Simpson's diversity index across productive rearrangements. TCRdb obtained this table from immuneACCESS and retained in-frame rearrangements with V and J assigned. These tables miss some clones; where compared with another copy, unresolved V genes account for less than half of the shortfall, and the remainder is unexplained. The V and J calls and clone size were taken over from that table, and D and trimming were inferred from the DNA. The sample includes 200,000 to 250,000 clones, with more than 75% observed a single time. The ten top clones hold roughly 2% of the sample.

About this clone itself: Its antigen is not yet known. Base qualities are not provided; no much larger clone lies one nucleotide away.

Enrolling through a virtual design, the prospective study's participants ranged in age from about 18 to 89 years and lived across some 23 United States geographic areas. To assign participants to cohorts, the prospective study relied on clinical history that participants themselves reported in a screening survey and a study questionnaire. ImmuneRACE Cohort 3 recovered participants were defined by two consecutive negative NP/OP PCR tests, healthcare professional clearance, or symptom resolution. In the prospective study, whole blood, serum and a nasopharyngeal or oropharyngeal swab were collected from each participant by mobile phlebotomists. Participants in the prospective study had the option to provide additional blood draws and questionnaires over a 2-month period. Before DNA extraction, blood samples from the prospective study were shipped at room temperature or frozen. V is pared back by 0 bases and J by 7 bases, with 15 bases lying between the germline termini. From its cysteine to its phenylalanine, the CDR3 spans 15 amino acids. Only CDR3 DNA remains: 45 bases, in frame from the first base. The germline V gene encodes CDR1 LGHNA and CDR2 YNFKEQ.

The rearrangement joined TRBV4-2 to TRBJ1-1, with TRBD1 as a weak D call on 5 bases. Sequencing was performed on PBMCs or T cells enriched from blood (not recorded which). The receptor was derived from a woman aged 50 to 65 who had recovered from COVID-19. The CDR3 region has the sequence CASSQDWPAGVEAFF. The nucleotide sequence is given as TGTGCCAGCAGCCAAGATTGGCCTGCGGGGGTTGAAGCTTTCTTT.